This T cell receptor beta chain was sequenced for a study of cytomegalovirus exposure and HLA in healthy donors. This clone was observed a few times. There are 16 residues in the CDR3. The PCR made use of 60 Vbeta and 13 Jbeta primers. The repertoire was sequenced with immunoSEQ multiplex PCR; TCRdb's copy has only in-frame clones and lacks some. This sample has 95,000 to 100,000 clones, with approximately 78% found just once. The TCR sequence derives from an older woman in good health and CMV-seronegative. This chain connects TRBV21-1 to TRBJ1-2; the D call of TRBD1 is as the table states it, not checked on the DNA. TRBV21-1 is labeled a pseudogene. Source material: PBMCs. The CDR3 region is CASEQSLGGWDYGYTF. Here the CDR3 DNA reads TGTGCCAGCGAGCAAAGTTTAGGGGGCTGGGACTATGGCTACACCTTC.